This T cell receptor (beta chain) was profiled in a study of cytomegalovirus exposure and HLA in healthy donors. Study at large: Earlier, 100 million to 120 million unique TCR beta sequences were recovered from 170 million or so T cells by an analysis. Counted in an early data release were approximately 80 million unique TCRs from HLA-typed donors. Study-level points and caveats: A further, later analysis showed that HLA-associated TCR beta chains (compared with equally common others) were more clonally expanded. A later analysis found common viral pathogens apparently linked to several of the most significant clusters.

Both 60 Vbeta primers and 13 Jbeta primers went into the PCR. Here immunoSEQ multiplex PCR was the method, and the copy in TCRdb shows in-frame clones only, minus some. The profile covers roughly 120,000 clones, with roughly 70% appearing a single time and 6.6% taken by the ten largest. About this clone: Its antigen is unknown.

The V gene's germline CDR1 is SGHRS and CDR2 YFSETQ. CDR3 size: 15 residues. The V gene lost 1 base and the J gene lost 0 bases, with 8 bases spanning the gap. The receptor's source is a man aged 40-50 years in good health and CMV-seropositive. Sequences were obtained from PBMCs. The chain combines TRBV5-1 with TRBJ1-3; D possibly corresponds to TRBD1 (6 bases). CDR3 amino acids: CASSLYRASGNTIYF. The DNA for the CDR3 is TGCGCCAGCAGCTTGTACAGGGCCTCTGGAAACACCATATATTTT.